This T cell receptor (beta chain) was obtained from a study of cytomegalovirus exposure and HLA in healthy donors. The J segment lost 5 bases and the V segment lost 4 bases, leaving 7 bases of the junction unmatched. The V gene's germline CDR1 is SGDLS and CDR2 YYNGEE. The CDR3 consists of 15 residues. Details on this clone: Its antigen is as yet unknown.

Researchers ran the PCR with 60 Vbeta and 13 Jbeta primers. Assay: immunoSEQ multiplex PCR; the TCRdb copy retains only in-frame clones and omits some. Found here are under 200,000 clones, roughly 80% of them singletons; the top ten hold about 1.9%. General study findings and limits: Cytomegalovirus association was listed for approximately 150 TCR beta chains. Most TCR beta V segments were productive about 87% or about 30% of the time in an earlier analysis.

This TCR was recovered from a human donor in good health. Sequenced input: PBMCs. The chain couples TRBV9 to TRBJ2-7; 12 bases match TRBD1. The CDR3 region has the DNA TGTGCCAGCAGCCCATCTGGGACAGGGGGCGACGAGCAGTACTTC. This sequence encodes CASSPSGTGGDEQYF.